A single sample is the source of the 12 T cell receptor beta chains below, sequenced in a study of regulatory T cells in long-lasting Graves disease. For TCR beta, libraries came from iRepertoire HTBI primers and Arm-PCR of CDR3 regions. TCRdb called the multiplex PCR reads again in MiXCR, with one record for every CDR3 protein. The sample carries 350,000 to 500,000 distinct CDR3 sequences, 16% recorded once. Specified time point: newly diagnosed GD, antithyroid drugs for less than 3 months. TCR sequences were obtained from RNA taken from PBMCs. These data also formed part of another study, on T cells in Graves' hyperthyroidism and ophthalmopathy.

The sample consisted of peripheral blood mononuclear cells (PBMCs), taken at new diagnosis, from a patient treated with antithyroid drugs. These receptors all come from a woman aged 18-30 years with Graves disease.

This clonotype was seen more than once but under ten times. V and J are TRBV2 and TRBJ2-7; D might be TRBD2 (6 bases). The CDR3 extends over 14 amino acids. CDR1 is SNHLY, CDR2 FYNNEI, per germline. V gave up 8 bases and J gave up 2 bases, with 16 bases separating them. The CDR3 DNA reads TGTGCCAGCGGGAGGCCGGACGGGGCCTACGAGCAGTACTTC. Residues: CASGRPDGAYEQYF. Based on the CDR3 plus reference TRBV2 and TRBJ2-7, the full variable domain is EPEVTQTPSHQVTQMGQEVILRCVPISNHLYFYWYRQILGQKVEFLVSFYNNEISEKSEIFDDQFSVERPDGSNFTLKIRSTKLEDSAMYFCASGRPDGAYEQYFGPGTRLTVT.

Points on this clonotype: Sequence at one end of the junction differs from germline and may be a read error. The chain is built from TRBV19 and TRBJ2-5, with D perhaps TRBD2 (6 bases). Germline V lookup: CDR1 LNHDA, CDR2 SQIVND (reference sequence). This CDR3 is 16 amino acids long. As DNA, the CDR3 is TGCGCCAGTAGTATCATCGGGGGTGTCAGCCAAGAGACCCAGTACTTC. Amino acid sequence: CASSIIGGVSQETQYF.

This clonotype was detected ten times or more. This rearrangement joins TRBV2 to TRBJ2-7, with 9 nucleotides matching TRBD2. The length of the CDR3 is 14 residues. With V trimmed by 7 bases and J by 5 bases, 9 bases remained unmatched. Germline V gene lookup returns CDR1 SNHLY and CDR2 FYNNEI. The CDR3 sequence: CASNRSGRWDEQYF. CDR3 in DNA: TGTGCCAGCAATAGAAGCGGGAGGTGGGACGAGCAGTACTTC.

V is TRBV11-3 and J is TRBJ2-2; D ambiguous. Germline loops: CDR1 SGHNT, CDR2 YENEEA. V was trimmed by 6 bases and J by 9 bases, leaving 8 bases between them. This CDR3 is built from 11 residues. Written as DNA, the CDR3 is TGTGCCAGCAGTGGGCGGAGGGAGCTGTTTTTT. Translating it yields CASSGRRELFF.

At least ten counts were recorded for this clonotype. J is TRBJ1-2 and V is TRBV6-1; no clear D. Trimming pared 7 bases from V and 0 bases from J, leaving 6 bases between. Germline values: CDR1 MNHNS, CDR2 SASEGT. The CDR3 has 12 residues. CDR3 protein: CASNPANYGYTF. CDR3 DNA: TGTGCCAGCAACCCTGCTAACTATGGCTACACCTTC.

This clonotype was observed a handful of times. The J gene is TRBJ2-1, the V gene TRBV24-1; D unresolved. Looked up from germline, CDR1 is KGHDR and CDR2 is SFDVKD. This CDR3 has 13 residues. V was clipped by 3 bases and J by 8 bases, with 10 bases between them. The CDR3 is CATSDPVRDEQFF. The CDR3 region has the DNA TGTGCCACCAGTGATCCCGTTAGAGATGAGCAGTTCTTC.

This clonotype turned up a few times. This chain joins TRBV6-1 and TRBJ2-6; TRBD2 agrees at 8 bases. Germline CDR1 is MNHNS and CDR2 is SASEGT. CDR3 size: 15 residues. V lost 6 bases to trimming and J lost 1 base; unmatched junction nucleotides: 2. This chain's CDR3 is CASSTGGSGANVLTF. The CDR3 DNA reads TGTGCCAGCAGCACGGGAGGGTCTGGGGCCAACGTCCTGACTTTC.

The sample holds many counts of this clonotype. V usage is TRBV15 and J usage is TRBJ1-6; D unresolved. Germline CDR1 and CDR2: LNHNV and YYDKDF (reference sequence). Trimming removed 0 bases from V and 6 bases from J, with 0 bases in between. The CDR3 length is 12 residues. CDR3 sequence: CATSRDNSPLHF. The CDR3 DNA sequence: TGTGCCACCAGCAGAGATAATTCACCCCTCCACTTT.

This chain uses TRBV6-1 with TRBJ1-1, with unresolved D. This CDR3 is built from 14 residues. Looked up from germline, CDR1 is MNHNS and CDR2 is SASEGT. V lost 6 bases, J lost 0 bases, and 11 bases lay in between. CDR3 sequence: CASRSRNLNTEAFF. The CDR3 DNA reads as TGTGCCAGCAGATCGCGGAATTTGAACACTGAAGCTTTCTTT.

The chain carries TRBV6-1 and TRBJ2-1; 11 bases map to TRBD2. The CDR3 consists of 15 residues. Germline CDR1 MNHNS, CDR2 SASEGT. Unmatched junction bases numbered 11, after V lost 6 bases and J lost 10 bases. The CDR3 DNA follows: TGTGCCAGCAGCGCCCTACTAGCGGGAGTTGGAGAGCAGTTCTTC. The encoded protein is CASSALLAGVGEQFF.

This clonotype showed up many times. The chain has TRBV15 and TRBJ2-3, with a weak D call TRBD2 (5 bases). V was trimmed by 8 bases and J by 3 bases, leaving 12 bases between them. The CDR3 sequence is 13 residues long. Germline-derived CDR1 and CDR2 are LNHNV and YYDKDF (reference sequence). This CDR3 reads CATLSRGTDTQYF. In nucleotides, the CDR3 is TGTGCCACCTTAAGTCGAGGGACAGATACGCAGTATTTT.

This clonotype has a handful of counts. The chain has TRBV24-1 and TRBJ2-1, with D perhaps TRBD2 (6 bases). This CDR3 has 16 residues. Between the trimmed V and J ends, which lost 2 bases and 0 bases, there was a span of 10 bases. In germline, CDR1 is KGHDR, CDR2 SFDVKD. CDR3 DNA sequence: TGTGCCACCAGTGATTCCCTAGCGAGCTCCTACAATGAGCAGTTCTTC. Protein product: CATSDSLASSYNEQFF.